Listed here are 25 T cell receptor beta chains from one sample, sequenced in a study of T cell responses to AZD1222 COVID-19 vaccine. Only in-frame clones appear in the TCRdb table, and some are missing; sequencing was by immunoSEQ multiplex PCR. The top ten hold about 5.4% of the sample, which has about 130,000 clones, 88% seen once. The sequences come from peripheral blood, collected on day 0 of AZD1222 vaccination. The source is an adult in good health.

The count of this clone is one. The chain has TRBV7-3 and TRBJ2-2, with 12 bases lining up with TRBD2. V was clipped by 5 bases and J by 5 bases; unmatched bases: 3. The CDR3 is 15 amino acids. Germline CDR1 is SGHTA and CDR2 is FQGTGA. This CDR3 reads CASSLLAGGTGELFF. The DNA for the CDR3 is TGTGCCAGCAGCCTACTAGCGGGGGGTACCGGGGAGCTGTTTTTT.

The chain has TRBV3-1 (or the pseudogene TRBV3-2) and TRBJ1-2; no clear D gene. This CDR3 contains 14 residues. Germline V gene sequence: CDR1 LGHDT, CDR2 YNNKEL (reference sequence). V was pared by 4 bases and J by 0 bases, with 9 bases between. The CDR3 is CASSRTQANYGYTF. CDR3 in DNA: TGTGCCAGCAGCCGAACCCAAGCTAACTATGGCTACACCTTC.

The rearrangement uses TRBV6-5 and TRBJ1-5; TRBD1 is a possible D gene (6 bases). This CDR3 has 14 residues. Per germline, CDR1 MNHEY and CDR2 SVGAGI. For the CDR3, the DNA is TGTGCAGGGAGGGGGGTAGGTTTGAATCAGCCCCAGCATTTT. This sequence encodes CAGRGVGLNQPQHF.

The chain employs TRBV3-1 (or the pseudogene TRBV3-2) and TRBJ1-2; maybe TRBD1 (5 bases). The CDR3 totals 15 residues. Germline V gene lookup returns CDR1 LGHDT and CDR2 YNNKEL (reference sequence). V lost 1 base, J lost 0 bases, and 9 bases lay in between. This chain's CDR3 is CASSQAGRPNYGYTF. Written as DNA, the CDR3 is TGTGCCAGCAGCCAAGCAGGGAGACCTAACTATGGCTACACCTTC.

V usage is TRBV9 and J usage is TRBJ1-2; unclear D gene. Per germline, CDR1 SGDLS and CDR2 YYNGEE. This CDR3 is built from 14 residues. V was trimmed by 0 bases and J by 4 bases, leaving 10 bases between them. CDR3 residues: CASSVDLGSYGYTF. CDR3 nucleotide sequence: TGTGCCAGCAGCGTAGATCTCGGGAGCTATGGCTACACCTTC.

There are a few counts of this clone. The chain couples TRBV6-2 or TRBV6-3 to TRBJ1-2; 9 positions agree with TRBD1. CDR3 length equals 16 residues. V shed 4 bases and J 5 bases; nucleotides not matched to a gene: 11. Per germline, CDR1 MNHEY and CDR2 SVGEGT. The CDR3 protein is CASSSDRGNFLYGYTF. The CDR3 coding sequence is TGTGCCAGCAGTTCCGACAGGGGGAATTTCCTTTATGGCTACACCTTC.

The chain has TRBV7-2 and TRBJ2-7; no clear D gene. The CDR3 consists of 12 residues. Germline CDR1 and CDR2: SGHTA and FQGNSA. V lost 5 bases to trimming and J lost 8 bases, with 13 bases between them. CDR3: CASSTLEDKQYF. The CDR3 DNA reads as TGTGCCAGCAGCACCCTCGAAGATAAGCAGTACTTC.

This clone appeared a single time. The chain has TRBV27 and TRBJ2-1, with TRBD1 matching 11 bases. Germline V gene data show CDR1 as MNHEY and CDR2 as SMNVEV (reference sequence). After removal of 4 bases from V and 10 bases from J, the junction contained 6 bases not matched to a gene. The CDR3 is made up of 14 amino acids. CDR3 residues: CASSWTGGAWEQFF. The CDR3 DNA sequence: TGTGCCAGCAGTTGGACAGGGGGCGCTTGGGAGCAGTTCTTC.

The CDR3 coding sequence is TGTGCCAGCAGCCAAGGCGGACTAGCGGGAGTAGAGACCCAGTACTTC. Its protein product is CASSQGGLAGVETQYF. The V call is TRBV4-2, the J call TRBJ2-5; 13 bases align to TRBD2. The ends lost 1 base at V and 4 bases at J; junction bases unmatched: 3. The germline gives CDR1 LGHNA, CDR2 YNFKEQ. CDR3 length equals 16 residues.

The rearrangement joins TRBV15 to TRBJ2-3; 10 bases are shared with TRBD2. CDR3 length: 16 residues. Germline V gives CDR1 LNHNV, CDR2 YYDKDF (reference sequence). Trimming cost V 0 bases and J 4 bases; bases outside gene matches: 4. The CDR3 coding sequence is TGTGCCACCAGCAGAGATCTCACTAGCGGGGCAGATACGCAGTATTTT. This codes for CATSRDLTSGADTQYF.

V usage is TRBV28 and J usage is TRBJ2-7; the D gene could be TRBD1 or TRBD2 (6 bases each). Trimming removed 2 bases at V and 1 base at J, with 9 bases between. Germline V CDR1 and CDR2: MDHEN, SYDVKM. The CDR3 consists of 14 residues. The CDR3 coding sequence is TGTGCCAGCAGTTTAGGAGGGGGATCCTACGAGCAGTACTTC. Protein: CASSLGGGSYEQYF.

The gene calls are TRBV12-3 or TRBV12-4 and TRBJ2-3; D unclear. With 6 bases removed from V and 7 bases from J, the gap between germline ends came to 14 bases. This CDR3 has 13 residues. The CDR3: CASSPGRPNTQYF. The CDR3 DNA follows: TGTGCCAGCAGCCCGGGCCGACCAAATACGCAGTATTTT.

The chain is built from TRBV12-2 and TRBJ2-1; the table calls TRBD1, which could not be checked here. TRBV12-2 is reported as a pseudogene. CDR3 length: 16 residues. The CDR3 nucleotides read TGTGCAGATTCCGGGACAGGGGATTGCCCCTACAATGAGCAGTTCTTC. It yields the protein CADSGTGDCPYNEQFF.

The chain uses TRBV28 and TRBJ2-5; TRBD2 agrees at 12 bases. The CDR3 runs to 13 residues. Germline-derived CDR1 and CDR2 are MDHEN and SYDVKM. Trimming removed 8 bases from V and 4 bases from J; junction bases left unmatched: 2. Here the CDR3 DNA reads TGTGCCAGCCGGACTAGCGGGATAGAGACCCAGTACTTC. The encoded protein is CASRTSGIETQYF.

The chain couples TRBV28 to TRBJ1-1; D is unresolved. The CDR3 length is 11 residues. Germline assignment: CDR1 MDHEN and CDR2 SYDVKM. With 8 bases removed from V and 3 bases from J, the gap between germline ends came to 7 bases. The CDR3 sequence: CASGQDTEAFF. In DNA, the CDR3 is TGTGCCAGCGGGCAGGACACTGAAGCTTTCTTT.

J is TRBJ1-1 and V is TRBV5-6; D remains ambiguous. Trimming cost V 6 bases and J 0 bases, with 12 bases left between them. The CDR3 extends over 14 amino acids. The germline CDR1 and CDR2 sequences are SGHDT and YYEEEE. CDR3 DNA sequence: TGTGCCAGCAAGGAGTGGACCATGAACACTGAAGCTTTCTTT. Its translation: CASKEWTMNTEAFF.

This clone showed up just a few times. The J gene is TRBJ2-7, the V gene TRBV20-1, with TRBD2 identical over 9 bases. This CDR3 is built from 15 residues. CDR1 is DFQATT and CDR2 is SNEGSKA in the germline V gene (reference sequence). Trimming took 6 bases from V and 4 from J; bases not matched to a gene: 13. CDR3 sequence reads: CSASKVGSGGYEQYF. The CDR3 nucleotides read TGCAGTGCAAGTAAAGTTGGTAGCGGGGGTTACGAGCAGTACTTC.

The genes are TRBV5-5 and TRBJ2-7; either TRBD1 or TRBD2 may supply D (5 bases each). Germline V gene sequence: CDR1 SGHKS, CDR2 YYEKEE (reference sequence). The CDR3 runs to 16 residues. The V end lost 1 base, the J end lost 6 bases, and 20 bases lay between the germline ends. CDR3: CASSLMSGGFVSEQYF. CDR3 nucleotide sequence: TGTGCCAGCAGCTTGATGAGTGGGGGTTTTGTAAGCGAGCAGTACTTC.

J is TRBJ2-3 and V is TRBV2; D is ambiguous. Germline V lookup: CDR1 SNHLY, CDR2 FYNNEI. V shed 2 bases and J shed 2 bases, with 20 bases lying between them. The CDR3 sequence is 18 residues long. The CDR3 DNA follows: TGTGCCAGCAGTGAATCTCTCGGGCTGCTAGGGAACACAGATACGCAGTATTTT. Protein: CASSESLGLLGNTDTQYF.

This rearrangement joins TRBV2 to TRBJ1-5, with a tentative D call TRBD1 (5 bases). V shed 6 bases and J shed 0 bases, with 12 bases lying between them. This CDR3 has 15 residues. From germline, CDR1 is SNHLY and CDR2 FYNNEI. The CDR3 DNA is TGTGCCAGCAGGCTAGGACAAATTAGCAATCAGCCCCAGCATTTT. Amino acids: CASRLGQISNQPQHF.

The CDR3, as DNA: TGTGCCAGCAGCTCGGACAGGGGCACTGAAGCTTTCTTT. Residues: CASSSDRGTEAFF. The rearrangement uses TRBV5-6 and TRBJ1-1; 9 bases are a match to TRBD1. CDR1 is SGHDT, CDR2 YYEEEE, per germline. After removal of 3 bases from V and 4 bases from J, the junction contained 1 base not matched to a gene. The CDR3 runs to 13 residues.

This clone has only a few counts. One junction end does not reproduce the germline sequence, and a read error may be involved. J is TRBJ1-3 and V is TRBV3-1 (or the pseudogene TRBV3-2); D unclear. CDR1 is LGHDT and CDR2 is YNNKEL in the germline V gene (reference sequence). The CDR3 sequence is 13 residues long. The CDR3 DNA reads TGTGCCAGCAGCCTACGGAGAGCGTCCGGCTTGGACTTT. Its protein product is CASSLRRASGLDF.

This chain uses TRBV6-5 with TRBJ2-1; 7 bases are a match to TRBD2. The junction had 11 bases not matched to a gene; V was cut back by 4 bases and J by 8 bases. This CDR3 comprises 15 residues. Per the germline V gene, CDR1 is MNHEY and CDR2 is SVGAGI. The CDR3 DNA sequence: TGTGCCAGCAGTTCACCGGGACTAAAAGGGGATGAGCAGTTCTTC. It codes for CASSSPGLKGDEQFF.

The genes are TRBV3-1 (or the pseudogene TRBV3-2) and TRBJ2-2, with TRBD1 identical over 7 bases. The CDR3 runs to 15 residues. V shed 4 bases, J shed 4 bases, and the junction held 6 bases outside the gene matches. Per germline, CDR1 LGHDT and CDR2 YNNKEL (reference sequence). CDR3 coding DNA: TGTGCCAGCAGCCTGGACAGGCCGGGCACCGGGGAGCTGTTTTTT. Protein: CASSLDRPGTGELFF.

The chain couples TRBV5-1 to TRBJ2-2, with 9 bases matching TRBD2. The CDR3 spans 17 residues. With 7 bases clipped from V and 5 bases from J, the junction kept 15 bases outside the gene matches. CDR1 and CDR2 from the germline V gene are SGHRS and YFSETQ. CDR3 coding DNA: TGCGCCAGCCGCCATTTGTTGGTAGCGGGAGATACCGGGGAGCTGTTTTTT. Its translation is CASRHLLVAGDTGELFF.